What follows describes a single T cell receptor beta chain. Its antigen is unknown. This PCR relied on a set of 60 Vbeta primers and 13 Jbeta primers. Assay: immunoSEQ multiplex PCR; the TCRdb copy retains only in-frame clones and omits some. Among just over 95,000 clones listed, less than 80% were seen once. The data stem from a study of cytomegalovirus exposure and HLA in healthy donors. Study-wide findings and caveats: TCR beta sequences numbering 15,000 to 20,000 were associated with HLA alleles at 0.05 false discovery rate in a later analysis.

Germline V lookup: CDR1 SGHRS, CDR2 YFSETQ. The CDR3 loop spans 15 amino acids. The V and J ends lost 0 bases and 3 bases respectively, with 12 bases between them. The TCR comes from a woman between 40 and 55 years old in good health and CMV-seropositive. The specimen was PBMCs. The chain couples TRBV5-1 to TRBJ1-2; possibly TRBD1 for D (6 bases). The DNA of the CDR3 is TGCGCCAGCAGCTTGGGGAAGGGGGTACACTATGGCTACACCTTC. This encodes CASSLGKGVHYGYTF.